Listed here are 26 T cell receptor beta chains from one sample, sequenced in a study of T cells in Graves' hyperthyroidism and ophthalmopathy. The source material, RNA transcripts, was used to amplify TCR beta CDR3 regions. An initial round of RT-PCR targeting the TCR CDR3 relied on the HTBI primer set. From the multiplex PCR reads, TCRdb called clonotypes with MiXCR, one entry per CDR3 protein. The table includes approximately 370,000 distinct CDR3 sequences, about 18% detected once. The sample consisted of blood. The receptor set was obtained from a woman younger than 45 with Graves' hyperthyroidism that later progressed to Graves' ophthalmopathy.

This clonotype was seen repeatedly, ten times or more. The CDR3 sequence is CSARDGMMNTEAFF. The DNA of the CDR3 is TGCAGTGCTAGAGATGGGATGATGAACACTGAAGCTTTCTTT. The gene calls are TRBV20-1 and TRBJ1-1; D is unresolved. The germline gives CDR1 DFQATT, CDR2 SNEGSKA (reference sequence). The length of the CDR3 is 14 residues. Deletions cut 0 bases from V and 0 bases from J, with 8 bases between.

The chain carries TRBV3-1 and TRBJ2-3; D unresolved. Trimming removed 4 bases from V and 0 bases from J, with 14 bases in between. Germline CDR1 and CDR2: LGHDT and YNNKEL (reference sequence). The CDR3 is made up of 16 amino acids. CDR3 coding DNA: TGTGCCAGCAGCCCAGCCTTCCGACCTAGCACAGATACGCAGTATTTT. It specifies CASSPAFRPSTDTQYF.

This clonotype came up many times. The chain uses TRBV5-1 and TRBJ2-1; TRBD1 aligns across 7 bases. V shed 2 bases and J 6 bases; nucleotides not matched to a gene: 8. This CDR3 has 15 amino acids. Germline CDR1 and CDR2: SGHRS and YFSETQ. CDR3 in amino acids: CASSFETGSSNEQFF. CDR3 nucleotides: TGCGCCAGCAGCTTCGAGACAGGGTCGAGCAATGAGCAGTTCTTC.

This clonotype was detected many times. J is TRBJ2-5 and V is TRBV6-1; D is perhaps TRBD1 (6 bases). The germline CDR1 and CDR2 sequences are MNHNS and SASEGT. V shed 5 bases and J shed 2 bases, with 12 bases lying between them. This CDR3 region has 14 residues. Here the CDR3 reads CASSPRTVQETQYF. The CDR3 DNA sequence: TGTGCCAGCAGTCCCCGGACAGTTCAAGAGACCCAGTACTTC.

This clonotype was seen repeatedly, ten times or more. J is TRBJ2-1 and V is TRBV20-1; 11 nucleotides match TRBD1. Per germline, CDR1 DFQATT and CDR2 SNEGSKA (reference sequence). With 5 bases clipped from V and 9 bases from J, the junction kept 9 bases outside the gene matches. The length of the CDR3 is 14 residues. The CDR3 loop is CSASGTGGSAEQFF. The CDR3 bases are TGCAGTGCTTCCGGGACAGGGGGATCAGCTGAGCAGTTCTTC.

The gene calls are TRBV29-1 and TRBJ2-1, with TRBD2 identical over 9 bases. The CDR3 extends over 13 amino acids. Germline V gives CDR1 SQVTM, CDR2 ANQGSEA. V lost 4 bases to trimming and J lost 6 bases; unmatched junction nucleotides: 4. The CDR3 DNA follows: TGCAGCGTTGTAGGAGCGGGGGGCAATGAGCAGTTCTTC. As protein: CSVVGAGGNEQFF.

This clonotype appeared many times. The rearrangement links TRBV5-1 to TRBJ2-1, with TRBD2 matching over 10 bases. The CDR3 spans 15 residues. The V segment lost 4 bases and the J segment 11 bases; nucleotides outside the gene matches: 12. Germline CDR1 reads SGHRS; CDR2 reads YFSETQ. This chain's CDR3 is CASSPDPSSGGKQFF. In nucleotides, the CDR3 is TGCGCCAGCAGCCCTGACCCCTCTAGCGGGGGAAAGCAGTTCTTC. Looking up the rest from reference TRBV5-1 and TRBJ2-1 gives the full variable domain: KAGVTQTPRYLIKTRGQQVTLSCSPISGHRSVSWYQQTPGQGLQFLFEYFSETQRNKGNFPGRFSGRQFSNSRSEMNVSTLELGDSALYLCASSPDPSSGGKQFFGPGTRLTVL.

This clonotype was picked up many times. The V and J genes are TRBV30 and TRBJ2-5; 7 bases are shared with TRBD1. The germline gives CDR1 GTSNPN, CDR2 SVGIG (reference sequence). Unmatched junction bases numbered 6, after V lost 2 bases and J lost 0 bases. The CDR3 length is 15 residues. DNA of the CDR3: TGTGCCTGGAGTATAGGGACAGACGACCAAGAGACCCAGTACTTC. It yields the protein CAWSIGTDDQETQYF.

V is TRBV5-1 and J is TRBJ1-1; possibly TRBD1 for D (5 bases). The CDR3 sequence is 14 residues long. Germline CDR1 SGHRS, CDR2 YFSETQ. V lost 4 bases, J lost 1 base, and 11 bases lay in between. In DNA, the CDR3 is TGCGCCAGCAGCAGGGCGACAGCGAACACTGAAGCTTTCTTT. Encoded protein: CASSRATANTEAFF.

The table lists this clonotype with a few counts. The chain uses TRBV7-9 and TRBJ2-7; D might be TRBD2 (5 bases). The CDR3 runs 16 residues. Germline V gene lookup returns CDR1 SEHNR and CDR2 FQNEAQ (reference sequence). Trimming pared 4 bases from V and 4 bases from J, leaving 20 bases between. CDR3 sequence (DNA): TGTGCCAGCAGCTACCGACTGACCGCGGGTGGTTACGAGCAGTACTTC. Translated: CASSYRLTAGGYEQYF.

This clonotype came up many times. This chain connects TRBV19 to TRBJ2-1; TRBD2 aligns across 7 bases. The CDR3 length is 17 residues. Germline V gene sequence: CDR1 LNHDA, CDR2 SQIVND (reference sequence). Trimming took 3 bases from V and 2 from J; bases not matched to a gene: 10. The CDR3 loop reads CASSMWRELITYNEQFF. Written as DNA, the CDR3 is TGTGCCAGTAGTATGTGGCGGGAGCTCATCACCTACAATGAGCAGTTCTTC.

This clonotype was seen ten or more times. The chain recombines TRBV7-8 with TRBJ2-7; D might be TRBD2 (5 bases). Trimming took 3 bases from V and 3 from J, leaving 15 bases between them. The CDR3 extends over 15 amino acids. Per germline, CDR1 SGHVS and CDR2 FQNEAQ. CDR3 loop: CASSFAGAGGYEQYF. CDR3 in DNA: TGTGCCAGCAGCTTTGCAGGTGCTGGAGGCTACGAGCAGTACTTC. Full variable domain (missing parts from reference TRBV7-8 and TRBJ2-7): GAGVSQSPRYKVAKRGQDVALRCDPISGHVSLFWYQQALGQGPEFLTYFQNEAQLDKSGLPSDRFFAERPEGSVSTLKIQRTQQEDSAVYLCASSFAGAGGYEQYFGPGTRLTVT.

This rearrangement joins TRBV7-2 to TRBJ2-7, with unresolved D. V was clipped by 1 base and J by 7 bases, with 11 bases between them. The CDR3 extends over 13 amino acids. From germline, CDR1 is SGHTA and CDR2 FQGNSA. The CDR3 region has the DNA TGTGCCAGCAGCTTAGTATCCGCCGGGGAGCAGTACTTC. Its protein product is CASSLVSAGEQYF.

In its sample, this clonotype was seen many times. V gene TRBV2 combines with J gene TRBJ1-2; tentatively, D is TRBD1 (6 bases). The V end was cut by 5 bases, the J end by 7 bases, with 20 bases between. The length of the CDR3 is 15 residues. From germline, CDR1 is SNHLY and CDR2 FYNNEI. The CDR3 DNA is TGTGCCAGCAGTCGGCCGGGACAATCCCCCTTTGGCTACACCTTC. It yields the protein CASSRPGQSPFGYTF.

This clonotype occurred many times. The chain joins TRBV28 to TRBJ1-6, with 10 bases identical to TRBD1. CDR1 and CDR2 from the germline V gene are MDHEN and SYDVKM. The CDR3 is 15 amino acids. J lost 10 bases, V lost 6 bases, and 9 bases had no gene match. CDR3 amino acids: CASSSPRDRGSPLHF. DNA for the CDR3: TGTGCCAGCAGCTCCCCCCGGGACAGGGGCTCACCCCTCCACTTT.

The table lists this clonotype with many counts. This sequence joins TRBV27 and TRBJ2-1; D is possibly TRBD2 (7 bases). The CDR3 loop spans 15 amino acids. V dropped 3 bases and J dropped 15 bases, with 24 bases sitting between them. Germline V gives CDR1 MNHEY, CDR2 SMNVEV (reference sequence). CDR3 nucleotides: TGTGCCAGCAGTTTGGGGGGGCCGGGGATGTCCCCTAGGTTCTTC. Translation: CASSLGGPGMSPRFF.

This clonotype was picked up a small number of times. The rearrangement joins TRBV5-5 to TRBJ2-3, with a possible D match to TRBD2 (6 bases). The CDR3 is made up of 14 amino acids. Trimming shortened V by 7 bases and J by 4 bases, and 16 bases separated the two germline ends. CDR1 SGHKS and CDR2 YYEKEE come from the germline V gene (reference sequence). For the CDR3, the DNA is TGTGCCAGCGGGACTCCAGGGTCCCCAGATACGCAGTATTTT. Encoded protein: CASGTPGSPDTQYF.

Many counts were recorded for this clonotype. The rearrangement links TRBV6-1 to TRBJ2-7; D is unresolved. CDR3 length: 13 amino acids. V gave up 1 base and J gave up 5 bases, with 9 bases separating them. CDR1 MNHNS and CDR2 SASEGT come from the germline V gene. Here the CDR3 reads CASSEGSAHEQYF. For the CDR3, the DNA is TGTGCCAGCAGTGAAGGCTCGGCCCACGAGCAGTACTTC.

In this sample, this clonotype turned up many times. This chain uses TRBV2 with TRBJ1-2, with D uncertain. Looked up from germline, CDR1 is SNHLY and CDR2 is FYNNEI. The ends were cut back, 8 bases at V and 0 bases at J, with 16 bases in the middle. The CDR3 contains 15 residues. This CDR3 reads CASSAESPSNYGYTF. The DNA of the CDR3 is TGTGCCAGCTCTGCAGAGAGTCCATCTAACTATGGCTACACCTTC.

The chain links TRBV14 to TRBJ2-7; either TRBD1 or TRBD2 may supply D (5 bases each). The CDR3 totals 14 residues. Trimming pared 2 bases from V and 3 bases from J, leaving 11 bases between. CDR1 SGHDN and CDR2 FVKESK come from the germline V gene. The CDR3 DNA is TGTGCCAGCAGCCAACTGGGGGTGGTCTACGAGCAGTACTTC. Translation: CASSQLGVVYEQYF.

This clonotype appeared many times. The V gene is TRBV7-8, the J gene TRBJ1-6; no clear D. CDR3 length equals 16 residues. V was shortened by 2 bases and J by 0 bases, with 8 bases between the two germline ends. Germline V gene sequence: CDR1 SGHVS, CDR2 FQNEAQ. The CDR3 DNA reads as TGTGCCAGCAGCTTAATTTACGGCTCCTATAATTCACCCCTCCACTTT. It is translated as CASSLIYGSYNSPLHF.

This clonotype was recorded once. V and J are TRBV29-1 and TRBJ2-2, with D tentatively TRBD2 (5 bases). The CDR3 is 12 amino acids. Between the trimmed V and J ends, which lost 6 bases and 5 bases, there was a span of 10 bases. Looked up from germline, CDR1 is SQVTM and CDR2 is ANQGSEA. The CDR3 loop is CSVLRGTGELFF. The CDR3 DNA is TGCAGCGTCCTCCGGGGTACCGGGGAGCTGTTTTTT.

The chain combines TRBV19 with TRBJ2-7, with a possible D match to TRBD2 (6 bases). Germline V CDR1 and CDR2: LNHDA, SQIVND (reference sequence). The CDR3 consists of 15 residues. The germline V and J ends were trimmed by 5 bases and 3 bases, with 17 bases remaining between them. In DNA, the CDR3 is TGTGCCAGTAGTTGGATAGCGGCAAGGTACTACGAGCAGTACTTC. This translates into CASSWIAARYYEQYF.

This clonotype was found many times. The chain combines TRBV20-1 with TRBJ1-1; no firm D call. The CDR3 has 14 amino acids. V gave up 5 bases and J gave up 0 bases, with 13 bases separating them. Germline V CDR1 and CDR2: DFQATT, SNEGSKA (reference sequence). CDR3: CSAHLGSLNTEAFF. The CDR3 DNA sequence: TGCAGTGCTCATTTAGGGAGTCTGAACACTGAAGCTTTCTTT.

This chain links TRBV20-1 with TRBJ2-1, with TRBD2 as a possible D gene (6 bases). The CDR3 contains 16 residues. V lost 5 bases to trimming and J lost 5 bases, with 22 bases between them. Germline V gives CDR1 DFQATT, CDR2 SNEGSKA (reference sequence). The CDR3 here is CSASDYSGVRHNEQFF. CDR3 bases: TGCAGTGCTTCGGACTATTCGGGGGTACGCCACAATGAGCAGTTCTTC.

This clonotype was seen ten or more times. The rearrangement uses TRBV11-3 and TRBJ2-3; 7 bases fit TRBD1. The CDR3 is 15 amino acids. J gave up 5 bases and V 3 bases, and 8 bases lay outside the gene matches. Germline values: CDR1 SGHNT, CDR2 YENEEA. CDR3 residues: CASSFGDRELDTQYF. In DNA, the CDR3 is TGTGCCAGCAGCTTCGGAGACAGGGAATTAGATACGCAGTATTTT. The whole variable domain, filled in from reference TRBV11-3 and TRBJ2-3, reads EAGVVQSPRYKIIEKKQPVAFWCNPISGHNTLYWYLQNLGQGPELLIRYENEEAVDDSQLPKDRFSAERLKGVDSTLKIQPAELGDSAVYLCASSFGDRELDTQYFGPGTRLTVL.